This T cell receptor (beta chain) was sequenced for a study of cytomegalovirus exposure and HLA in healthy donors (dated by TCRdb to the late 2010s). About the study as a whole: An earlier analysis of 550 to 700 of the donors reported roughly 300 Gb of sequence data and 117 million unique TCR beta sequences from roughly 180 million T cells. The genetic ancestry cluster associated with self-reported Caucasian donors included over 65% of the approximately 430 genotyped donors. An early release that covered approximately 600 HLA-typed donors contained around 300 gigabases of sequencing data and tens of millions of unique TCR sequences. Donor age, sex, ethnicity and CMV serostatus were collected together with the repertoire data. A later analysis re-examined previously published TCR beta repertoires from more than 650 donors and added high-resolution HLA genotyping to investigate patterns of TCR occurrence. To decide whether each TCR beta V gene segment behaved as functional or pseudogenic, an earlier analysis of some 570 of the donors relied on high-throughput TCR beta sequencing. High-throughput TCR immunosequencing, statistical association of individual TCRs with disease status, and machine learning were combined to predict cytomegalovirus infection status. Genome-wide SNP genotypes for about 65% of the roughly 700 donors were used in a later genetic analysis, which treated that subset as a discovery cohort. The number of typed donors differed by locus: about 629-630 for A, B, C, DRB1 and DQB1; approximately 520 for DQA1; around 610 for DPA1; and roughly 450 for DPB1. HLA typing included class I and class II loci at four-digit resolution. Every repertoire in the discovery cohort had been generated on one and the same sequencing platform. Among roughly 400 genotyped donors of the cohort, an average of approximately 220,000 unique TCR beta nucleotide sequences was sequenced per donor, of which roughly 17% were non-productive. In the later analysis, no new phenotypic data were used to find candidate immune exposures; instead, reliance was placed on TCR beta sequences and their occurrence across donors. A separate validation cohort of over 95 different subjects was used in addition to the approximately 640-subject first cohort. The study profiled the T cell repertoires of more than 500 subjects by immunosequencing and related them to cytomegalovirus serostatus. The study aimed to test whether signatures of past pathogen exposure could be identified by cataloging public T cell receptors. A handful of DR-DQ haplotypes were handled as single units for association and clustering because linkage in the cohort was strong. Beyond this particular receptor, the publication reports: A later genetic analysis reported fewer N-insertions in productive TCRs among donors in an Asian-associated ancestry cluster than the roughly 690-donor mean. Most TCR sequences were seen in very few donors, while some public TCRs were found in many individuals. In a later analysis, HLA-associated TCR beta chains were found to be more clonally expanded and to have lower generation probabilities than equally common non-associated chains. V-gene and J-gene trimming of TCR beta chains was associated with a missense DCLRE1C variant in a later genetic analysis, and the association was replicated in an independent cohort. In a later analysis, the rate of TCR association differed among HLA loci, with DRB1 alleles having the most associated TCRs and HLA-C alleles having the fewest. A cluster of highly shared sequence variants was judged likely to represent a technical artifact of the sequencing pipeline. A few of the identified cytomegalovirus-associated TCR beta chains were confirmed in vitro to be specific for cytomegalovirus antigens. The authors suggested that the approach could potentially be generalized to other disease states and immunological phenotypes. Because counts were too low, more than 15 rarely observed V segments, including chromosome 9 orphons, were left out of the earlier analysis of about 500 of the donors. Because HLA typing was unavailable for some donors at each locus, only the typed subset was used in association tests. A further reported finding was that TCR beta sequences accurately predicted the HLA-A and HLA-B alleles for most subjects in the first cohort. Correlated functional status among segregating V segments might reflect linkage disequilibrium, but an unknown experimental factor could not be ruled out. An earlier analysis of approximately 570 of the donors showed that most TCR beta V segments appeared in productive rearrangements either about 87% or about 30% of the time, which broadly matched IMGT annotations. For the cohort, immune exposure information was limited to CMV serostatus. Several of the top co-occurrence clusters appeared to be linked to parvovirus B19, influenza, CMV and Epstein-Barr virus, according to a later analysis. In both the original and validation cohorts, the classifier was reported to diagnose cytomegalovirus status with high specificity and sensitivity. A later analysis associated roughly 17,000 TCR beta sequences with specific HLA alleles at a false discovery rate of 0.05. In a later analysis, most CMV-associated TCR beta chains were found to appear HLA-restricted, with HLA associations seemingly driven largely by CMV exposure. In this cohort, only TCR beta chains were sequenced, and detectable features were limited by the absence of alpha or paired-chain data. In the study, 150 to 200 TCR beta chains were listed as associated with cytomegalovirus. When HLA alleles, especially DR and DQ, strongly co-occurred, TCR associations were difficult to assign to individual alleles. Presence/absence analyses assumed roughly uniform sequencing depth across donors, an assumption that may not hold. Because the 87-base-pair reads could not distinguish some IMGT-functional V segments, including TRBV6-2 and TRBV6-3, those segments were excluded.

The cohort was made up of 500 to 800 healthy bone marrow donors. At the time of sampling, every cohort member was nominally healthy, though immune exposures that went unrecorded were likely present. Of the 600 to 750 cohort members, approximately 300 had a positive CMV serostatus and about 360 had a negative one, while no CMV serostatus was recorded for the donor. A peripheral blood sample was provided by each donor, and peripheral blood mononuclear cells were used for TCR beta sequencing. Genomic DNA extraction from the blood cell samples was performed with the Qiagen DNeasy Blood Extraction Kit. Library method: the immunoSEQ multiplex PCR assay. A mixture of 60 forward primers for TCR Vbeta segments and 13 reverse primers for TCR Jbeta segments was used in the multiplex PCR. The CDR3 region of rearranged TCR beta genes was amplified from genomic DNA by a multiplex PCR assay. Amplified TCR beta libraries were sequenced as 87-base-pair reads on the Illumina HiSeq System. Regarding the original processing steps: A later analysis tallied around 82 million unique TCR beta chains across the 666 repertoires, and approximately 12 million of those chains were shared by two or more donors. Raw reads were error-corrected and collapsed into unique sequences by a nearest-neighbor algorithm in which closely related sequences were merged to remove PCR and sequencing errors. V, D and J gene segments were assigned by aligning CDR3 sequences to IMGT reference sequences. For a sequence to be retained, a match of at least six nucleotides to both a V gene segment and a J gene segment was required. A rearrangement was called productive if the CDR3 had no stop codons and remained in frame with V and J, and every other rearrangement was called non-productive. Following IMGT convention, CDR3 was defined as the stretch from the second conserved V-encoded cysteine to the conserved J-encoded phenylalanine. The earlier analysis of a few hundred of the donors excluded any sequence lacking an unambiguous match to a single V gene segment. An earlier analysis of 587 of the donors called V segments functional above 56.7% productive rearrangements and segregating when the between-donor standard deviation exceeded 5%. To diagnose cytomegalovirus status from the catalog of TCR beta chain sequences, a statistical classification framework was built. V and J gene assignment, in a later analysis, came from comparing TCR nucleotide sequences with IMGT/GENE-DB human TR gene sequences. In a later analysis, CDR3 sequences and most-parsimonious VDJ recombination scenarios were assigned using the TCRdist pipeline. In a later analysis, every TCR beta chain was defined by the combination of its CDR3 amino acid sequence and its V-gene family, and reads without a unique V-gene family were dropped. A later analysis removed over 500 highly shared, low-generation-probability nucleotide sequences to deal with suspected cross-contamination and a sequencing artifact. In a later analysis, a clonal expansion index for each public chain was calculated from normalized within-repertoire ranks of inferred template counts. A later analysis computed generation probabilities with a VDJ recombination model fitted to out-of-frame rearrangements, and checked the results against IGoR. A later analysis scored TCR-TCR, TCR-HLA and TCR-CMV co-occurrence with hypergeometric tests, applying a repertoire-size bias correction to TCR pairs. A later analysis estimated false discovery rates by permuting HLA or CMV assignments 20 times. A later analysis grouped co-occurring TCRs with DBSCAN, adding TCRdist sequence similarity when clustering within HLA-allele-positive subsets. For co-occurrence clustering, repertoires with fewer than 30,000 or more than 120,000 public chains were excluded, along with roughly 5 repertoires with anomalous nucleotide sharing. Drawn from immuneACCESS, this table holds only the in-frame rearrangements with V and J called that TCRdb kept. Clones are partly lost; checked studies trace under half to an unresolved V gene and leave the rest unexplained. Clone size and the V and J calls come from that table; the DNA yielded D and trimming. This sample lists roughly 150,000 clones; around 63% were detected once. The ten largest clones represent 1.5% to 2% of the sample.

With respect to this clone: Its antigen is still unknown. No base quality information exists; no much larger clone differs at one position.

The CDR3 spans 17 residues, from the cysteine through the phenylalanine. Only the CDR3 part of the read is kept: 51 bases, read in frame from the first base. From V the trimming removes 6 bases and from J it removes 0 bases, while the gene matches leave 7 bases of the junction unaccounted for. CDR1 MGHRA and CDR2 YSYEKL were looked up in the germline V gene. The TCR comes from a human donor in good health. Here the chain combines TRBV4-1 and TRBJ2-3, with 12 bases aligning to TRBD2. The source material was PBMCs. The CDR3 corresponds to CASSTRTSGASTDTQYF. The base sequence is TGCGCCAGCAGTACTCGGACTAGCGGGGCTAGCACAGATACGCAGTATTTT.